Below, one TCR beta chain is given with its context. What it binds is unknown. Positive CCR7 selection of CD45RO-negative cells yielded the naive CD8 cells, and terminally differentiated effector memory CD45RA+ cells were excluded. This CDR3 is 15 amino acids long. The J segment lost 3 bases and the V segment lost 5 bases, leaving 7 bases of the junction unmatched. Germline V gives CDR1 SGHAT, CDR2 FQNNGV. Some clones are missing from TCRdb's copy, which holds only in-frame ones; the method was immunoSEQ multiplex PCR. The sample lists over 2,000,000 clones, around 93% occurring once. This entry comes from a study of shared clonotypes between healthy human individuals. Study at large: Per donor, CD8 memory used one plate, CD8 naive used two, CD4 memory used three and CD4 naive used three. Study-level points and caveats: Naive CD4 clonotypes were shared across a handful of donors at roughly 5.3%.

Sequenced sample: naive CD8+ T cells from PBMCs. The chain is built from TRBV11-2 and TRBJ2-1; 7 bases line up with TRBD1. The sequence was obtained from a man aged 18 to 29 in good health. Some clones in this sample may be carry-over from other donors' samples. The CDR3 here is CASSPGTAYYNEQFF. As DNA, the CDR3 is TGTGCCAGCAGCCCAGGGACAGCCTACTACAATGAGCAGTTCTTC.